Listed below are T cell receptor beta chains from one sample, sequenced in a study of blood T cell repertoires in COVID-19. Sequencing used immunoSEQ multiplex PCR; TCRdb keeps in-frame clones, though not all of them. The sample shows roughly 170,000 clones, less than 85% of them seen only once. Sequencing used PBMCs or T cells enriched from blood (not recorded which). These receptors came from a man over 45 who had recovered from COVID-19. The conserved cysteine and the conserved F or W are not part of the CDR3 here. A D gene is named only where the DNA matches it firmly.

J,length,D,V,CDR3
TRBJ1-1,13,TRBD1,TRBV5-1,ASSPRDRADTEAF
TRBJ2-7,10,.,TRBV5-6,ASSWTSYEQY
TRBJ2-3,14,.,TRBV11-3,ASSLSSAASTDTQY
TRBJ2-1,15,TRBD2,TRBV4-3,ASSQAASGPTGNEQF
TRBJ1-2,13,TRBD1,TRBV27,ASSSRDRGWDGYT
TRBJ2-5,9,.,TRBV18,ASSPSSGKY
TRBJ2-7,13,.,TRBV6-1,ASSEGTASTYEQY
TRBJ1-2,13,.,TRBV7-2,ASSPEAGFTYGYT
TRBJ1-2,10,.,TRBV2,ASRVGGYGYT
TRBJ2-3,16,TRBD1,TRBV15,ATSRDPTGVGSTDTQY
TRBJ2-3,13,.,TRBV9,ASSPGVVFRDTQY
TRBJ1-3,13,.,TRBV9,ASSVADYSGNTIY
TRBJ2-7,10,.,TRBV5-1,ASSLGRNEQY
TRBJ1-6,13,.,TRBV7-2,ASSLEAGTTSPLH
TRBJ1-2,14,.,TRBV21-1,ASSLLLVELEDGYT